This TCR beta chain was captured by sequencing in a study of cytomegalovirus exposure and HLA in healthy donors. Donors were ostensibly healthy at sampling, although undocumented immune exposures were probable. A note on this clone: Its specificity is unknown.

The primer mix had 60 Vbeta and 13 Jbeta primers. TCRdb keeps only in-frame clones here, not all; method: immunoSEQ multiplex PCR. The table lists 140,000 to 150,000 clones, roughly 80% of them singletons. Study-level points and caveats: Confirmation in vitro established that a few CMV-associated chains were specific for CMV antigens.

CDR1 and CDR2 (germline): SGHNT, YYREEE (reference sequence). The CDR3 runs 14 residues. Trimming cost V 0 bases and J 2 bases, with 7 bases left between them. The receptor comes from a middle-aged man in good health and CMV-seropositive. The specimen sequenced was PBMCs. V is TRBV5-4 and J is TRBJ2-3; D call uncertain. In DNA form, the CDR3 reads TGTGCCAGCAGCTTGGTCCAATCCACAGATACGCAGTATTTT. Encoded protein: CASSLVQSTDTQYF.